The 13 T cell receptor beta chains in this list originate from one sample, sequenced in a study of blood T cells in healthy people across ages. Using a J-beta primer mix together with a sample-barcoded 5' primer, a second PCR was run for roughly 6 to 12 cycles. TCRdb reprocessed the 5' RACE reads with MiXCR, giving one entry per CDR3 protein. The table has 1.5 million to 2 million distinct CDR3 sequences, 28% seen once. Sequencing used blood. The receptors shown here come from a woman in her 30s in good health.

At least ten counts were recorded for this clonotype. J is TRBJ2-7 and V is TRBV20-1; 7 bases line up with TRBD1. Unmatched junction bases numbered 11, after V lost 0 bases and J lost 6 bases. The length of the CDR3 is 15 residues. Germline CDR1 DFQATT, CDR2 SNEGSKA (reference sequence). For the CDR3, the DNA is TGCAGTGCTAGAGAGCCTGGGACAGTTCCTTCCGAGCAGTACTTC. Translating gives CSAREPGTVPSEQYF.

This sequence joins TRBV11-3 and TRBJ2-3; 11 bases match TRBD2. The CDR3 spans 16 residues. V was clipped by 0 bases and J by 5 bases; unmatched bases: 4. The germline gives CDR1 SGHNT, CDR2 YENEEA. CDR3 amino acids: CASSLDLAGGVDTQYF. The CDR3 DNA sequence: TGTGCCAGCAGCTTAGATTTAGCGGGGGGGGTAGATACGCAGTATTTT.

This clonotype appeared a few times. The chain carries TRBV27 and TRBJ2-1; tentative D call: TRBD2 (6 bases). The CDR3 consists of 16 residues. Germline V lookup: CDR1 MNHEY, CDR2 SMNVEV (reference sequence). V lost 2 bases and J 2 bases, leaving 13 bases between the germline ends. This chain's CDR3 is CASSLGGLVPYNEQFF. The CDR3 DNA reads TGTGCCAGCAGTTTAGGGGGACTGGTCCCCTACAATGAGCAGTTCTTC.

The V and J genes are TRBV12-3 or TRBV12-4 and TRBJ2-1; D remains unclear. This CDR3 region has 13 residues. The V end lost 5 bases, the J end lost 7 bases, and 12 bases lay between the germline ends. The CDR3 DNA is TGTGCCAGCAGTCCCAATGTGGAGAATGAGCAGTTCTTC. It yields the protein CASSPNVENEQFF.

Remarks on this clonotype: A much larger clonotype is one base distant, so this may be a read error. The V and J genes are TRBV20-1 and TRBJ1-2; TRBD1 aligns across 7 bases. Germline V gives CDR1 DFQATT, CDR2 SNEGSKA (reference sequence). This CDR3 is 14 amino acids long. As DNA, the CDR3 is TGCAGCACCGTTTCTAGGCAGGGGGGATTTGGCCACACCTTC. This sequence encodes CSTVSRQGGFGHTF.

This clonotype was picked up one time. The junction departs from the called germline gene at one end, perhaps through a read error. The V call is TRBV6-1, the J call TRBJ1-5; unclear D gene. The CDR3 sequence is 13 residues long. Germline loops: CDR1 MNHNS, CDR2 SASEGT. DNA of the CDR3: TGTGTCAGCAAGGTCAGGAGTAATCAGCCCCAGCATTTT. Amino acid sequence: CVSKVRSNQPQHF.

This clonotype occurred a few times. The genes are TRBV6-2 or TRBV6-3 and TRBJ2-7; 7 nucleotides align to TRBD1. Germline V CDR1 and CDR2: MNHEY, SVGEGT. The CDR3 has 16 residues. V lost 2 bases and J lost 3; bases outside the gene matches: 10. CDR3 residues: CASSYPRQGSIYEQYF. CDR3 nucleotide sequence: TGTGCCAGCAGTTACCCCCGACAGGGTTCCATCTACGAGCAGTACTTC.

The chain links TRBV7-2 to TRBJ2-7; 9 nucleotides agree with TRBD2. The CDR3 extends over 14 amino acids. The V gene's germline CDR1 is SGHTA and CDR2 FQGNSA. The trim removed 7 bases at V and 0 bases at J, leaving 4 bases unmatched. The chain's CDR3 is CASNRTSVSYEQYF. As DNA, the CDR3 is TGTGCCAGCAACCGGACTAGCGTCTCCTACGAGCAGTACTTC.

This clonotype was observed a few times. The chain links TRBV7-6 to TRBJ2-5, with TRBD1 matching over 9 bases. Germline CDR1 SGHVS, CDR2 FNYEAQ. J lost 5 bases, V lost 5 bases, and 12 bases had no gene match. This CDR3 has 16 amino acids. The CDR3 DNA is TGTGCCAGCAGCCTAGGTCCGGGACAGGGTGTGGAGACCCAGTACTTC. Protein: CASSLGPGQGVETQYF.

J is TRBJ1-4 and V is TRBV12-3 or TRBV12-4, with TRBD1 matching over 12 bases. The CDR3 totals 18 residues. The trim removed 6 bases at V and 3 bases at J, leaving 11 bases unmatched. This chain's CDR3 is CASRPGTGGMGPNEKLFF. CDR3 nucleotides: TGTGCCAGCAGACCCGGGACAGGGGGCATGGGGCCTAATGAAAAACTGTTTTTT.

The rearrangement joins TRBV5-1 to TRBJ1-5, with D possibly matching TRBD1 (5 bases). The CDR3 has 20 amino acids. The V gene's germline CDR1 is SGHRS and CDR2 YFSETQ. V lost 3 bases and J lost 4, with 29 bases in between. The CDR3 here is CASSWGPETVNTGENQPQHF. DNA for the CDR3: TGCGCCAGCAGCTGGGGTCCCGAGACAGTAAACACCGGGGAAAATCAGCCCCAGCATTTT.

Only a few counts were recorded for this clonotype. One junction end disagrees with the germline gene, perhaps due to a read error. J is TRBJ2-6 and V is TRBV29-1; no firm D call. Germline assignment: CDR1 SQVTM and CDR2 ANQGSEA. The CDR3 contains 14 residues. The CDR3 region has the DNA TGCATCGTTGTGGAGACACCAGAGGCCAACGTCCTGACTTTC. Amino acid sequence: CIVVETPEANVLTF.

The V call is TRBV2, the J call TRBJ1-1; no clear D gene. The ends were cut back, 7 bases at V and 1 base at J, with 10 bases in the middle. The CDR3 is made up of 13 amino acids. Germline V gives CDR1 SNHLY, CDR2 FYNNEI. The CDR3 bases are TGTGCCAGCATTGCATTGGAGAACACTGAAGCTTTCTTT. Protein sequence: CASIALENTEAFF.